The source of this TCR beta chain is a study of blood T cell repertoires in COVID-19. On the study more broadly: Samples taken during acute and convalescent COVID-19 were collected in the United States, Italy and Spain. In each case, the material was cDNA or gDNA derived from T cells, B-cell-depleted T cells, or PBMCs.

This CDR3 comprises 14 residues. After removal of 6 bases from V and 2 bases from J, the junction contained 7 bases not matched to a gene. In germline, CDR1 is SGHRS, CDR2 YFSETQ. Authors' data handling: Estimation of nucleated cell counts was performed using reference gene primer amplification. The data were produced by immunoSEQ multiplex PCR, yet TCRdb's version contains in-frame clones alone and is incomplete. V and J calls and clone size are as listed in that table; D and trimming were resolved from the DNA. The sample yields roughly 120,000 clones, roughly 80% seen once. This TCR was recovered from a man between 50 and 59 years old with acute or convalescent COVID-19. This sequence joins TRBV5-1 and TRBJ1-2; TRBD1 matches at 7 bases. Source material: peripheral blood. The CDR3 region has the DNA TGCGCCAGCACCGTAGCACAGGGGAACTATGGCTACACCTTC. Protein product: CASTVAQGNYGYTF. The variable domain in full, completed from reference TRBV5-1 and TRBJ1-2, reads KAGVTQTPRYLIKTRGQQVTLSCSPISGHRSVSWYQQTPGQGLQFLFEYFSETQRNKGNFPGRFSGRQFSNSRSEMNVSTLELGDSALYLCASTVAQGNYGYTFGSGTRLTVV.